A single sample is the source of the 20 T cell receptor beta chains below, sequenced in a study of monozygotic twins with inflammatory bowel disease. After re-calling the 5' RACE reads, TCRdb lists one entry per CDR3 protein, DNA absent. Listed are roughly 150,000 distinct CDR3 sequences; 2.4% falls within the top ten. The sequenced sample was blood. Receptors originate from a human donor with ulcerative colitis or Crohn's disease, or a healthy co-twin of an affected twin (not recorded which).

The chain uses TRBV20-1 and TRBJ1-5; the TCRdb D gene call, TRBD1, has no DNA to confirm it. Germline values: CDR1 DFQATT, CDR2 SNEGSKA (reference sequence). The CDR3 totals 15 residues. The CDR3 spells CSATRGTGGGQPQHF.

The chain joins TRBV20-1 to TRBJ2-4. This CDR3 is 12 amino acids long. Germline V gene data show CDR1 as DFQATT and CDR2 as SNEGSKA (reference sequence). The CDR3: CSAELAKNIQYF.

The rearrangement joins TRBV5-4 to TRBJ2-3. Per germline, CDR1 SGHNT and CDR2 YYREEE (reference sequence). CDR3 size: 15 residues. The CDR3 sequence: CASSLDSSSTDTQYF.

The V and J genes are TRBV24-1 and TRBJ2-6; TCRdb's D gene call, TRBD1, goes unchecked for lack of DNA. CDR1 and CDR2 (germline): KGHDR, SFDVKD. CDR3 length: 15 residues. The CDR3: CATSGDTRGANVLTF.

The gene calls are TRBV7-2 and TRBJ1-1; TCRdb calls TRBD1, which cannot be checked without DNA. The CDR3 has 16 amino acids. The germline V gene has CDR1 SGHTA and CDR2 FQGNSA. The CDR3 loop is CASSPRQVSMNTEAFF.

The chain joins TRBV9 to TRBJ2-7; the D call from TCRdb, TRBD1, cannot be confirmed without DNA. Looked up from germline, CDR1 is SGDLS and CDR2 is YYNGEE. The CDR3 totals 15 residues. CDR3 sequence: CASSPGQGRFYQQYF.

V is TRBV7-2 and J is TRBJ2-7; lacking DNA, the TRBD1 call made by TCRdb goes unchecked. This CDR3 has 14 amino acids. CDR1 and CDR2 from the germline V gene are SGHTA and FQGNSA. CDR3 protein: CASSWGTGIYEQYF.

The chain couples TRBV6-6 to TRBJ2-3; the D gene TCRdb calls, TRBD1, cannot be checked with no DNA. The CDR3 runs 13 residues. Germline V lookup: CDR1 MNHNY, CDR2 SVGAGI (reference sequence). This CDR3 reads CASSGSGVDTQYF.

CDR3 protein: CASSRLGGQENYGYTF. The chain carries TRBV4-3 and TRBJ1-2. Per the germline V gene, CDR1 is LGHNA and CDR2 is YSLEER. The CDR3 contains 16 residues.

This chain uses TRBV5-4 with TRBJ1-1; TCRdb picks TRBD1, but there is no DNA to check that call. Per the germline V gene, CDR1 is SGHNT and CDR2 is YYREEE (reference sequence). The CDR3 loop spans 15 amino acids. This CDR3 is CASSYAGTGEIGAFF.

J is TRBJ1-1 and V is TRBV5-6. The CDR3 runs to 11 residues. In germline, CDR1 is SGHDT, CDR2 YYEEEE. The CDR3 spells CASSLMTEAFF.

CDR3 residues: CASSLSPNRGPTGELFF. The chain uses TRBV7-2 and TRBJ2-2; the TCRdb D gene call, TRBD1, has no DNA to confirm it. The V gene's germline CDR1 is SGHTA and CDR2 FQGNSA. CDR3 length: 17 residues. The whole variable domain, remainder taken from reference TRBV7-2 and TRBJ2-2, is GAGVSQSPSNKVTEKGKDVELRCDPISGHTALYWYRQSLGQGLEFLIYFQGNSAPDKSGLPSDRFSAERTGGSVSTLTIQRTQQEDSAVYLCASSLSPNRGPTGELFFGEGSRLTVL.

The chain joins TRBV5-1 to TRBJ1-5; as DNA is missing, the TRBD1 call by TCRdb cannot be tested. CDR1 is SGHRS, CDR2 YFSETQ, per germline. This CDR3 comprises 16 residues. The CDR3 region is CASSSTGRSDNQPQHF. The full variable domain, in which reference TRBV5-1 and TRBJ1-5 provide the parts outside the CDR3, is KAGVTQTPRYLIKTRGQQVTLSCSPISGHRSVSWYQQTPGQGLQFLFEYFSETQRNKGNFPGRFSGRQFSNSRSEMNVSTLELGDSALYLCASSSTGRSDNQPQHFGDGTRLSIL.

The chain uses TRBV2 and TRBJ2-7; the TCRdb D gene call, TRBD1, has no DNA to confirm it. Germline V gives CDR1 SNHLY, CDR2 FYNNEI. The CDR3 spans 15 residues. CDR3 in amino acids: CASSRGQGSSYEQYF.

The chain employs TRBV27 and TRBJ2-7. This CDR3 has 12 amino acids. Per germline, CDR1 MNHEY and CDR2 SMNVEV (reference sequence). This CDR3 reads CASRFLSYEQYF.

The chain employs TRBV20-1 and TRBJ2-3; as DNA is missing, the TRBD1 call by TCRdb cannot be tested. The CDR3 has 13 residues. Looked up from germline, CDR1 is DFQATT and CDR2 is SNEGSKA (reference sequence). This CDR3 is CSARPTGRDTQYF.

The chain combines TRBV6-5 with TRBJ2-7; with no DNA, the TCRdb D assignment of TRBD1 cannot be verified. Germline V gene data show CDR1 as MNHEY and CDR2 as SVGAGI. The CDR3 runs to 16 residues. The CDR3 sequence is CASSFSTGVNSYEQYF.

The chain joins TRBV20-1 to TRBJ1-1. The CDR3 consists of 13 residues. CDR1 is DFQATT, CDR2 SNEGSKA, per germline (reference sequence). The CDR3 here is CSARPYAEAEAFF.

V usage is TRBV18 and J usage is TRBJ2-7; the D call from TCRdb, TRBD1, cannot be confirmed without DNA. Looked up from germline, CDR1 is KGHSH and CDR2 is LQKENI. The CDR3 has 14 amino acids. CDR3 amino acids: CASSPGAVPYEQYF.

The chain is built from TRBV3-1 and TRBJ1-5. The length of the CDR3 is 14 residues. Per the germline V gene, CDR1 is LGHDT and CDR2 is YNNKEL (reference sequence). CDR3 amino acids: CASSQAVGNQPQHF.